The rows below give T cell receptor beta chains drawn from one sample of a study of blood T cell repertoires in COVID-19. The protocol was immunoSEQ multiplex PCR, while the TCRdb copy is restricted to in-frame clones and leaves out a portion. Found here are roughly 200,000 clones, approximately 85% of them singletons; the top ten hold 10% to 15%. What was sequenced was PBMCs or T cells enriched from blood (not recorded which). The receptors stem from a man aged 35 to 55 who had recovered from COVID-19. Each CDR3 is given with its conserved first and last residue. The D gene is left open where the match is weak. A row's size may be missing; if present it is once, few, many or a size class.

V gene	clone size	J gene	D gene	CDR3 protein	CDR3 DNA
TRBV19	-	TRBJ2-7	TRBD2	CASSRFSGDYEQYF	TGTGCCAGTAGTCGATTTAGCGGGGACTACGAGCAGTACTTC
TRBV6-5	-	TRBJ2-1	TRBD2	CASNGRREMFF	TGTGCCAGCAATGGTCGGCGGGAGATGTTCTTC
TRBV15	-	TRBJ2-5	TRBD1	CATSRGQGSHGETQYF	TGTGCCACCAGCAGGGGACAGGGGTCGCATGGGGAGACCCAGTACTTC
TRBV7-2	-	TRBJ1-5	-	CASSLDSSNQPQHF	TGTGCCAGCAGCCTGGACAGTAGCAATCAGCCCCAGCATTTT
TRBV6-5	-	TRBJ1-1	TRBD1	CASSTWTGENTEAFF	TGTGCCAGCAGTACTTGGACAGGCGAGAACACTGAAGCTTTCTTT
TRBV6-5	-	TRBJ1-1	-	CASSYGSEAFF	TGTGCCAGCAGTTACGGCAGTGAAGCTTTCTTT
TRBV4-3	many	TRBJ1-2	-	CASSQEWTPAYSGYTF	TGCGCCAGCAGCCAAGAATGGACTCCGGCATACAGTGGCTACACCTTC
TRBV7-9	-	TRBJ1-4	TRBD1	CASSGVRGGVSEKLFF	TGTGCCAGCAGCGGAGTTAGAGGGGGCGTGAGTGAAAAACTGTTTTTT
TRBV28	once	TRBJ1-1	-	CASSFQGHVTEAFF	TGTGCCAGCAGCTTCCAGGGACACGTCACTGAAGCTTTCTTT
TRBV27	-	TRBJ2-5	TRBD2	CASRGGLLETQYF	TGTGCCAGCAGGGGGGGACTATTAGAGACCCAGTACTTC
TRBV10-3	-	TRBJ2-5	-	CAIGDSAQETQYF	TGTGCCATCGGGGATAGCGCTCAAGAGACCCAGTACTTC
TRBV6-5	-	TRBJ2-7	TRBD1	CASSPQQGSSYEQYF	TGTGCCAGCAGTCCCCAACAGGGGAGCTCCTACGAGCAGTACTTC
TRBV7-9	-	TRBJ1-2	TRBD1	CASSLEGAPDGYTF	TGTGCCAGCAGCTTAGAGGGGGCTCCGGATGGCTACACCTTC
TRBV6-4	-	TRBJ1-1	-	CASSEQPGVSTEAFF	TGTGCCAGCAGTGAACAGCCAGGGGTGAGCACTGAAGCTTTCTTT
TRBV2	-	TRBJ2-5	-	CASSGSTVETQYF	TGTGCCAGCAGTGGTAGTACCGTGGAGACCCAGTACTTC
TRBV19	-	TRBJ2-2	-	CASSALGGPINTGELFF	TGTGCCAGTAGTGCCCTCGGGGGGCCTATAAACACCGGGGAGCTGTTTTTT
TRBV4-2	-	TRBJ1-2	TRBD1	CASSAGQGGNYGYTF	TGTGCCAGCAGCGCAGGACAGGGTGGAAACTATGGCTACACCTTC
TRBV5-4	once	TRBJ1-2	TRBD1	CASSFAGGQGYTF	TGTGCCAGCAGCTTCGCAGGGGGCCAGGGCTACACCTTC
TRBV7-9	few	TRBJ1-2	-	CASSLAREGYTF	TGTGCCAGCAGCTTAGCGAGGGAGGGCTACACCTTC
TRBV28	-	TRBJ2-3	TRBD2	CASSLAGVTDTQYF	TGTGCCAGCAGTTTAGCGGGAGTCACAGATACGCAGTATTTT
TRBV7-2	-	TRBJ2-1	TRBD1	CASSSDRGLLNEQFF	TGTGCCAGCAGCTCGGACAGGGGGCTATTGAATGAGCAGTTCTTC
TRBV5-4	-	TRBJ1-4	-	CASSLGRGITQLGTNEKLFF	TGTGCCAGCAGCTTAGGCCGGGGAATCACCCAACTGGGAACTAATGAAAAACTGTTTTTT
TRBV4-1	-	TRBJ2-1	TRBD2	CASSQDRLAGAREQFF	TGCGCCAGCAGCCAAGATCGACTAGCGGGAGCCCGGGAGCAGTTCTTC
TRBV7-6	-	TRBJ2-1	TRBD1	CASSLGQGSYNEQFF	TGTGCCAGCAGCTTAGGACAGGGATCCTACAATGAGCAGTTCTTC
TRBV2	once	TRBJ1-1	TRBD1	CASSVQGAQNTEAFF	TGTGCCAGCAGCGTCCAGGGGGCTCAGAACACTGAAGCTTTCTTT
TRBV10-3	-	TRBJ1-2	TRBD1	CATGQAGGGYTF	TGTGCCACCGGACAGGCGGGCGGAGGCTACACCTTC
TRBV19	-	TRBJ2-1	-	CASSFRAVSTYNEQFF	TGTGCCAGTAGTTTCAGGGCAGTCTCCACCTACAATGAGCAGTTCTTC
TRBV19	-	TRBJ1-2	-	CASSPGTYYGYTF	TGTGCCAGTAGCCCCGGGACATACTATGGCTACACCTTC
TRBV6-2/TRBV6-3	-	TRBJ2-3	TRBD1	CASSFQGAWGTDTQYF	TGTGCCAGCAGTTTTCAGGGGGCTTGGGGCACAGATACGCAGTATTTT
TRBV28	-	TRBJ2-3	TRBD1	CASLGTGERGSTDTQYF	TGTGCCAGCCTCGGGACAGGGGAGAGAGGGAGCACAGATACGCAGTATTTT
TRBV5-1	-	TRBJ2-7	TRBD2	CASRPDASGTYEQYF	TGCGCCAGCAGGCCTGACGCTAGCGGAACCTACGAGCAGTACTTC
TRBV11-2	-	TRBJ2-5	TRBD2	CASSASGTSGRETQYF	TGTGCCAGCAGCGCTTCCGGGACTAGCGGGAGAGAGACCCAGTACTTC